This TCR beta chain stems from a study of metastatic and nonmetastatic thyroid tumors. Across the whole study: Repertoires were compared across blood and tumor or nodule tissue from malignant and benign thyroid patients. Whole-study findings and limits: Reported TCR beta diversity, measured in blood and tumor, was significantly higher for malignant thyroid tumors than for benign nodules.

This clone has ten or more counts. Its antigen is unknown. No patient received treatment before thyroid surgery. In the original analysis: Clinicopathological groups differed in CDR3, with these differences serving to build a distant-metastasis classifier for papillary thyroid cancer. TCRdb reassembled clones from the PCR reads with MiXCR. The V and J calls were determined by TCRdb, not by the authors. This table holds some 83,000 clones, around 12% found once. V lost 1 base and J lost 3, with 13 bases in between. The germline V gene encodes CDR1 SGHTA and CDR2 FQGNSA. The CDR3 sequence is 15 residues long.

The TCR comes from a female donor with papillary thyroid cancer or a benign thyroid nodule (not recorded which). Some clones in this sample may be carry-over from other donors' samples. Sequences were obtained from tumor tissue. The chain is built from TRBV7-2 and TRBJ2-7; either TRBD1 or TRBD2 may fit D (7 bases each). The CDR3 DNA reads TGTGCCAGCAGCTTAGGGGAGGGGGCTATCTACGAGCAGTACTTC. It yields the protein CASSLGEGAIYEQYF. Full variable domain (outside the CDR3, taken from reference TRBV7-2 and TRBJ2-7): GAGVSQSPSNKVTEKGKDVELRCDPISGHTALYWYRQSLGQGLEFLIYFQGNSAPDKSGLPSDRFSAERTGGSVSTLTIQRTQQEDSAVYLCASSLGEGAIYEQYFGPGTRLTVT.